This T cell receptor (beta chain) was retrieved from a study of graft-versus-host responses after intestinal transplantation. Looking at the study overall: Each recipient received anti-thymocyte globulin induction, then tacrolimus and steroids for about 3 years.

Profiling relied on immunoSEQ multiplex PCR, and the TCRdb table lists in-frame clones only, not all of them. The sample yields 75,000 to 100,000 clones, 75% to 95% seen once. The CDR3 consists of 13 residues. The V gene lost 3 bases and the J gene lost 4 bases, with 10 bases spanning the gap. Germline values: CDR1 SGHRS, CDR2 YFSETQ. The TCR originated in a human patient who received an intestinal transplant, so some T cells may come from the graft donor. Sequencing was performed on PBMCs, taken 450 to 480 days after intestinal transplant. V usage is TRBV5-1 and J usage is TRBJ1-1, with no clear D. CDR3 sequence: CASSWSRGTEAFF. In DNA, the CDR3 is TGCGCCAGCAGCTGGAGCCGGGGCACTGAAGCTTTCTTT.